The entry below describes one TCR beta chain. This specimen comes from a study of blood T cells in healthy people across ages. V was shortened by 3 bases and J by 4 bases, with 10 bases between the two germline ends. CDR1 and CDR2 from the germline V gene are MNHNY and SVGAGI (reference sequence). CDR3 size: 13 residues. A second PCR, run for roughly 7 to 12 cycles, used a sample-barcoded 5' primer plus a J-beta primer mix. Using its own MiXCR run on the 5' RACE reads, TCRdb lists one record per CDR3 protein. The table includes about 1.5 million distinct CDR3 sequences, roughly 43% detected once. Material for sequencing was blood. The J gene is TRBJ2-7, the V gene TRBV6-6, with D unclear. This clonotype was obtained from a woman between 18 and 29 years old in good health. The CDR3 DNA sequence: TGTGCCAGCAGTTATTCTGATATTTACGAGCAGTACTTC. It translates to CASSYSDIYEQYF.